A selection of T cell receptor beta chains follows, all from one sample in a study of vaccination and CD4 T cells after COVID-19. TCRdb re-called the PCR reads through MiXCR, storing one row per CDR3 protein. The sample lists approximately 13,000 distinct CDR3 sequences, approximately 48% occurring once. These TCRs are of unknown antigen specificity. Sequenced sample: CD4+ T cells from blood, cultured in vitro. These receptors all stem from a human donor who had recovered from COVID-19. CDR3s include the opening cysteine and the closing phenylalanine or tryptophan. Each record gives: V gene, D gene, J gene, clone size, CDR3 protein, CDR3 DNA. D genes are given only for firm matches. Not all rows give a size; the values are once, few, many and, for expanded clones, a class.

TRBV10-3,NA,TRBJ2-3,once,CAISYESGEGGHTDTQYF,TGTGCCATCAGCTATGAGTCGGGGGAAGGGGGCCACACAGATACGCAGTATTTT
TRBV10-3,NA,TRBJ2-4,NA,CAISEARQPKNIQYF,TGTGCCATCAGTGAGGCGAGGCAACCCAAAAACATTCAGTACTTC
TRBV7-2,TRBD2,TRBJ2-2,few,CASSLVAGSNTGELFF,TGTGCCAGCAGCTTAGTAGCGGGATCGAACACCGGGGAGCTGTTTTTT
TRBV11-2,NA,TRBJ2-2,NA,CASSFARGSSGELFF,TGTGCCAGCAGCTTTGCCAGGGGTAGTTCCGGGGAGCTGTTTTTT
TRBV11-3,NA,TRBJ2-2,few,CASSLSGELFF,TGTGCCAGCAGCTTGTCGGGGGAGCTGTTTTTT
TRBV20-1,TRBD1,TRBJ1-1,few,CSARDRDRGMNEAFF,TGCAGTGCTAGAGACCGGGACAGGGGTATGAATGAAGCTTTCTTT
TRBV7-9,NA,TRBJ2-2,few,CASSPDRIRNTGELFF,TGTGCCAGCAGCCCCGACAGAATACGAAACACCGGGGAGCTGTTTTTT
TRBV27,TRBD1,TRBJ1-4,NA,CASRTGGEKLFF,TGTGCCAGCAGGACAGGGGGCGAAAAACTGTTTTTT
TRBV20-1,NA,TRBJ1-5,few,CSANRGGGGQPQHF,TGCAGTGCTAATAGGGGCGGGGGGGGTCAGCCCCAGCATTTT
TRBV2,NA,TRBJ1-1,NA,CASTITPFDTEAFF,TGTGCCAGCACCATTACCCCCTTCGACACTGAAGCTTTCTTT
TRBV19,NA,TRBJ1-2,few,CASRAQGMAYGYTF,TGTGCCAGTAGAGCCCAAGGGATGGCCTATGGCTACACCTTC
TRBV2,TRBD2,TRBJ2-2,NA,CASGGGNTGELFF,TGTGCCAGCGGGGGGGGGAACACCGGGGAGCTGTTTTTT
TRBV14,NA,TRBJ2-7,few,CASSPLGTRQYF,TGTGCCAGCAGCCCGTTAGGGACAAGGCAGTACTTC
TRBV29-1,NA,TRBJ2-7,medium-sized,CSAWGEEQYF,TGCAGCGCCTGGGGTGAAGAGCAGTACTTC
TRBV7-8,TRBD1,TRBJ1-1,NA,CASSFWDRATEAFF,TGTGCCAGCAGCTTCTGGGACAGGGCCACTGAAGCTTTCTTT
TRBV7-6,TRBD2,TRBJ2-7,NA,CASSPTRGTSGGTYSYEQYF,TGTGCCAGCAGCCCAACTCGAGGGACTAGCGGGGGGACATACTCCTACGAGCAGTACTTC
TRBV7-6,TRBD2,TRBJ2-1,NA,CASSLDLGGSSYNEQFF,TGTGCCAGCAGCTTAGACCTTGGCGGGAGCTCCTACAATGAGCAGTTCTTC
TRBV20-1,NA,TRBJ2-5,NA,CSAPWFLRQTQYF,TGCAGTGCTCCTTGGTTCCTCCGACAGACCCAGTACTTC
TRBV11-2,TRBD1,TRBJ1-2,once,CANSLGQGYGGYTF,TGTGCCAACAGCTTAGGACAGGGCTATGGAGGCTACACCTTC
TRBV7-2,NA,TRBJ2-4,NA,CASSLRAAKNIQYF,TGTGCCAGCAGCTTACGGGCGGCCAAAAACATTCAGTACTTC
TRBV11-2,NA,TRBJ2-2,NA,CASSLDRPGELFF,TGTGCCAGCAGCTTAGATCGTCCCGGGGAGCTGTTTTTT
TRBV14,NA,TRBJ1-5,NA,CASSRDNQPQHF,TGTGCCAGCAGCCGGGACAATCAGCCCCAGCATTTT
TRBV10-3,NA,TRBJ2-6,NA,CAIRESGANVLTF,TGTGCCATCAGGGAGTCTGGGGCCAACGTCCTGACTTTC
TRBV6-1,NA,TRBJ2-3,NA,CASRGYGSTDTQYF,TGTGCCAGCAGGGGGTATGGTTCAACAGATACGCAGTATTTT
TRBV7-6,TRBD2,TRBJ2-1,NA,CASSPRTSGSEEQFF,TGTGCCAGCAGCCCCAGGACTAGCGGGAGCGAAGAGCAGTTCTTC
TRBV30,NA,TRBJ1-5,large,CAWSPGSQPQHF,TGTGCCTGGAGCCCCGGTAGCCAGCCCCAGCATTTT
TRBV6-2/TRBV6-3,NA,TRBJ2-1,NA,CASSYWDNEQFF,TGTGCCAGCAGTTACTGGGACAATGAGCAGTTCTTC
TRBV6-5,NA,TRBJ1-6,NA,CASSYSRGPLHF,TGTGCCAGCAGTTACTCGCGGGGACCCCTCCACTTT
TRBV12-3/TRBV12-4,TRBD2,TRBJ2-1,large,CASSLSGSVYNEQFF,TGTGCCAGCAGTTTGAGCGGGAGTGTTTACAATGAGCAGTTCTTC
TRBV5-1,NA,TRBJ1-6,few,CASSLEGGRNSPLHF,TGCGCCAGCAGCTTGGAGGGGGGCCGTAATTCACCCCTCCACTTT
TRBV12-3/TRBV12-4,TRBD1,TRBJ2-7,NA,CASSYRGLLSYEQYF,TGTGCCAGCAGTTACAGGGGGTTACTCTCCTACGAGCAGTACTTC
TRBV11-2,TRBD2,TRBJ2-7,NA,CASTLLAGGSYEQYF,TGTGCCAGCACCCTCTTGGCGGGAGGATCCTACGAGCAGTACTTC
TRBV6-5,NA,TRBJ2-7,few,CASSYSKWGDRPYEQYF,TGTGCCAGCAGTTACTCAAAATGGGGGGACCGTCCCTACGAGCAGTACTTC
TRBV6-1,NA,TRBJ1-1,NA,CASSRSWNEAFF,TGTGCCAGCAGCCGAAGTTGGAATGAAGCTTTCTTT
TRBV6-2/TRBV6-3,TRBD2,TRBJ2-3,NA,CASSSYGTSGTDTQYF,TGTGCCAGCAGTTCATACGGGACTAGCGGCACAGATACGCAGTATTTT
TRBV7-9,NA,TRBJ2-1,NA,CASSLESGEQFF,TGTGCCAGCAGCTTAGAATCCGGTGAGCAGTTCTTC
TRBV2,NA,TRBJ1-2,NA,CASSAGPIGYGYTF,TGTGCCAGCAGTGCAGGGCCCATAGGGTATGGCTACACCTTC
TRBV20-1,NA,TRBJ1-2,NA,CSAVQPGYGYTF,TGCAGTGCTGTGCAGCCGGGCTATGGCTACACCTTC
TRBV7-9,NA,TRBJ1-4,NA,CASSLTPRGGEKLFF,TGTGCCAGCAGCTTAACCCCCAGGGGAGGTGAAAAACTGTTTTTT
TRBV7-2,TRBD1,TRBJ1-2,NA,CASRQGGLYGYTF,TGTGCCAGCAGGCAGGGGGGGCTCTATGGCTACACCTTC
TRBV6-5,NA,TRBJ1-2,few,CASSYSTRGNGYGYTF,TGTGCCAGCAGTTACTCGACGAGGGGGAACGGCTATGGCTACACCTTC
TRBV28,TRBD2,TRBJ2-3,NA,CASSLAGVTDTQYF,TGTGCCAGCAGTTTAGCGGGAGTCACAGATACGCAGTATTTT
TRBV5-1,NA,TRBJ2-5,NA,CASSQNPGQETQYF,TGCGCCAGCAGCCAAAACCCGGGGCAAGAGACCCAGTACTTC
TRBV11-2,TRBD1,TRBJ1-1,NA,CASSLVGQGWAEAFF,TGTGCCAGCAGCTTAGTAGGACAGGGATGGGCTGAAGCTTTCTTT
TRBV6-2/TRBV6-3,TRBD1,TRBJ1-2,few,CASRTGQLYGYTF,TGTGCCAGCAGGACGGGACAGCTCTATGGCTACACCTTC
TRBV2,TRBD1,TRBJ1-2,NA,CATDRDGGYTF,TGTGCCACAGACAGGGATGGCGGCTACACCTTC
TRBV27,TRBD1,TRBJ1-2,NA,CASRKAGTGGFDYGYTF,TGTGCCAGCCGCAAAGCAGGGACAGGGGGATTTGACTATGGCTACACCTTC
TRBV5-4,TRBD2,TRBJ2-5,NA,CASSTRTSAQETQYF,TGTGCCAGCAGCACACGGACTAGCGCACAAGAGACCCAGTACTTC
TRBV6-5,TRBD1,TRBJ2-3,NA,CASSYSGRQGGADTQYF,TGTGCCAGCAGTTACTCGGGGCGGCAAGGGGGCGCAGATACGCAGTATTTT
TRBV28,TRBD1,TRBJ1-5,NA,CASTVGTGFDQPQHF,TGTGCCAGCACTGTAGGGACAGGGTTTGATCAGCCCCAGCATTTT
TRBV20-1,NA,TRBJ1-2,few,CSARVGPYGYTF,TGCAGTGCTAGAGTAGGGCCCTATGGCTACACCTTC
TRBV20-1,NA,TRBJ1-6,once,CSARGAGGWYGSPLHF,TGCAGTGCTAGAGGGGCAGGAGGTTGGTATGGTTCACCCCTCCACTTT
TRBV6-1,TRBD1,TRBJ2-6,NA,CASSLDPGQGTSGANVLTF,TGTGCCAGCAGCTTAGATCCGGGACAGGGCACTTCCGGGGCCAACGTCCTGACTTTC
TRBV28,NA,TRBJ1-2,NA,CASSLGDQPYGYTF,TGTGCCAGCAGTTTGGGGGACCAGCCCTATGGCTACACCTTC
TRBV11-2,NA,TRBJ1-5,large,CASSSSGTGTNQPQHF,TGTGCCAGCAGCTCTTCCGGGACGGGTACTAATCAGCCCCAGCATTTT